Listed here is a single TCR beta chain. Its antigen is unknown. The data originate from a study of T cell responses to AZD1222 COVID-19 vaccine. The method was immunoSEQ multiplex PCR; TCRdb's version includes in-frame clones alone and lacks a portion of them. The sample contains approximately 110,000 clones, 70% to 90% of which appear only once. Study results and limitations: Vaccine-related CD4 TCRs covered spike, predominating at 160-218 and 743-854. White British people made up most donors, females outnumbered males, and clonal diversity was possibly underestimated.

With 5 bases removed from V and 3 bases from J, the gap between germline ends came to 8 bases. Germline loops: CDR1 KGHSH, CDR2 LQKENI. The CDR3 has 13 amino acids. This receptor was taken from an adult who received the AZD1222 COVID-19 vaccine. The material was peripheral blood, obtained 28 days after the second AZD1222 dose. V and J are TRBV18 and TRBJ1-3; no firm D call. The CDR3 spells CASSETDGNTIYF. As DNA, the CDR3 is TGTGCCAGCTCAGAGACTGATGGAAACACCATATATTTT. Full variable domain (rest looked up from reference TRBV18 and TRBJ1-3): NAGVMQNPRHLVRRRGQEARLRCSPMKGHSHVYWYRQLPEEGLKFMVYLQKENIIDESGMPKERFSAEFPKEGPSILRIQQVVRGDSAAYFCASSETDGNTIYFGEGSWLTVV.